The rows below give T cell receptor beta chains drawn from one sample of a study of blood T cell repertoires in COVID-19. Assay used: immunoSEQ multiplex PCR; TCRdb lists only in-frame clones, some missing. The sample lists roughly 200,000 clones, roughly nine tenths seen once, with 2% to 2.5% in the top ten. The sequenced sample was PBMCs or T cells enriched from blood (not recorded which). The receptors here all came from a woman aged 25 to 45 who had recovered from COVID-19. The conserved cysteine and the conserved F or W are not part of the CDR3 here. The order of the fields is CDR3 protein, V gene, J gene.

ASSSGSGTFSYNEQF	TRBV7-3	TRBJ2-1
ASSLVRPGETQY	TRBV7-2	TRBJ2-5
ASSDRVLNTEAF	TRBV2	TRBJ1-1
ASSLSGTTRQPQH	TRBV11-2	TRBJ1-5
ASSPGSGTEAF	TRBV19	TRBJ1-1
ASSSTKNYGYT	TRBV7-2	TRBJ1-2
ASSGPGAGGNTIY	TRBV25-1	TRBJ1-3
ASSVAGTGTTEAF	TRBV7-2	TRBJ1-1
ATRTSNNEQF	TRBV24-1	TRBJ2-1
ASTAIGRASETQY	TRBV19	TRBJ2-5
ASSLPSSSGGNTGELF	TRBV27	TRBJ2-2
ASSSGKTFYGYT	TRBV11-3	TRBJ1-2
ASSFDTDSPLH	TRBV5-5	TRBJ1-6
ASGPRTAYT	TRBV12-5	TRBJ1-2
ASSLEQGRSYGYT	TRBV5-4	TRBJ1-2
ASSMYSMNTEAF	TRBV19	TRBJ1-1
ASSYDRGSQPQH	TRBV6-5	TRBJ1-5
SGGTGNTEAF	TRBV29-1	TRBJ1-1
ASSLVRGEETQY	TRBV7-2	TRBJ2-5
ASSIIAGVETQY	TRBV7-8	TRBJ2-5
ASSLASTGYGYT	TRBV7-2	TRBJ1-2
ASSPQPGQGVHEQY	TRBV7-9	TRBJ2-7
ASSTESLFSEAF	TRBV7-8	TRBJ1-1
AWSVRRGNTEAF	TRBV30	TRBJ1-1
AAAGADRSPGELF	TRBV10-3	TRBJ2-2
ASSLSGTGAGGQPQH	TRBV7-9	TRBJ1-5
ASSPTGQGREQY	TRBV18	TRBJ2-7
ATSGPGGRYNEQF	TRBV24-1	TRBJ2-1
ASSFGDRPNQPQH	TRBV5-4	TRBJ1-5
ASSHGLPNAGELF	TRBV4-2	TRBJ2-2
ASSAGGSYNEQF	TRBV9	TRBJ2-1
ASTRRGTGQLNYGYT	TRBV4-1	TRBJ1-2
ASTGVGNTIY	TRBV5-5	TRBJ1-3
ASSQITSGGAYNEQF	TRBV3-1/TRBV3-2	TRBJ2-1
ASSRDRPGSPLH	TRBV5-1	TRBJ1-6
ASSPRTGGIPYEQY	TRBV18	TRBJ2-7
ASSLVGGGDEQF	TRBV11-2	TRBJ2-1
ASSQRARQDGYGYT	TRBV4-2	TRBJ1-2
ASSPPWTSGTDEQF	TRBV18	TRBJ2-1
AGGVGSNQPQH	TRBV7-9	TRBJ1-5
ASSELAANYGYT	TRBV25-1	TRBJ1-2
ATSEPAGDEQY	TRBV24-1	TRBJ2-7
ASSKTGNTGELF	TRBV6-2/TRBV6-3	TRBJ2-2
ATSPGQGPIGYT	TRBV24-1	TRBJ1-2
SAGHYEQY	TRBV20-1	TRBJ2-7